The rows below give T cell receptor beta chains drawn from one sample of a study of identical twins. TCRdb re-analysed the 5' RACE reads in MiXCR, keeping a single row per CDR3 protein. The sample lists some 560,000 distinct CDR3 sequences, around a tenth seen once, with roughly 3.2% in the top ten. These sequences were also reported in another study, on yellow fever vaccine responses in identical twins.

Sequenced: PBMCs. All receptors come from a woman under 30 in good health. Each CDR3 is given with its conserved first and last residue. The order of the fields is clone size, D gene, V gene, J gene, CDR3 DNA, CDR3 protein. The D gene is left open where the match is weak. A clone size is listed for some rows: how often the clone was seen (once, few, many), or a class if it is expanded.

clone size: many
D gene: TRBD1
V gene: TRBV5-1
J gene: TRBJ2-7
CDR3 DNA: TGCGCCAGCAGCCCAAGTACAGGGGGCACCTACGAGCAGTACTTC
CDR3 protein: CASSPSTGGTYEQYF

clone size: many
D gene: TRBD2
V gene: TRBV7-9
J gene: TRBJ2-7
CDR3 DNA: TGTGCCAGCAGCTTTACTAGCGATTATAATGACGAGCAGTACTTC
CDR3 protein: CASSFTSDYNDEQYF

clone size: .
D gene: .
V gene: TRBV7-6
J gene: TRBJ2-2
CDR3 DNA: TGTGCCAGCAGCTTAGCTTCGACAGCCGGGGAGCTGTTTTTT
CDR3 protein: CASSLASTAGELFF

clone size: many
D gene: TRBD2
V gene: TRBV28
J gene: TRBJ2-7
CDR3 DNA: TGTGCCAGCAGTCCTGACAGCCTGGCGGGGAGGGAGTACTTC
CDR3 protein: CASSPDSLAGREYF

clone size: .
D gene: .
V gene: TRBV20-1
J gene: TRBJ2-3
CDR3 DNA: TGCAGTGGCCGGAGCCGCACAGATACGCAGTATTTT
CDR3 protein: CSGRSRTDTQYF

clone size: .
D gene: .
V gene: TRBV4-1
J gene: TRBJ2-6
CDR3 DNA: TGCGCCAGCAGCCAATATGGCCATGTTGGTCTCTCTGGGGCCAACGTCCTGACTTTC
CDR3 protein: CASSQYGHVGLSGANVLTF

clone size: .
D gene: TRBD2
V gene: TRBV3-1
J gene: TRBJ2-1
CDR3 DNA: TGTGCCAGCAGCCAAGTTCGAGCGGGGGGGAATGAGCAGTTCTTC
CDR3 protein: CASSQVRAGGNEQFF

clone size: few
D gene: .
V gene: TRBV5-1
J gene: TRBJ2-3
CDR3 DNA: TGCGCCAGCAGCTCATATCTAGCTCAGAGCACAGATACGCAGTATTTT
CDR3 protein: CASSSYLAQSTDTQYF

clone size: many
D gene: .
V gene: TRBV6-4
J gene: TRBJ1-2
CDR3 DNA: TGTGCCAGGGGGTCGTGGGAAATAGGCTACACCTTC
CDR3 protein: CARGSWEIGYTF

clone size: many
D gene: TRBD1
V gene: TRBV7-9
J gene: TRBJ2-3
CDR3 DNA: TGTGCCAGCACTACTCCAATCGGACAGGACGGCACAGATACGCAGTATTTT
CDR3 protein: CASTTPIGQDGTDTQYF

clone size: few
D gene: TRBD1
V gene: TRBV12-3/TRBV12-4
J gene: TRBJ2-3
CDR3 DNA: TGTGCCAGCAGTTTAGGTACAGGGGGCAGGGACGCAGATACGCAGTATTTT
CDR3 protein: CASSLGTGGRDADTQYF

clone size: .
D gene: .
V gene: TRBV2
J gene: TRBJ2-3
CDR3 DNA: TGTGCCAGCAAAGTGAGGGCCGCCCTCACAGATACGCAGTATTTT
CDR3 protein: CASKVRAALTDTQYF

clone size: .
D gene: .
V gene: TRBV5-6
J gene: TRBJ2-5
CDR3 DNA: TGTGCCAGCAGCTTGCTCCGCGGAACCCAAGAGACCCAGTACTTC
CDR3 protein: CASSLLRGTQETQYF

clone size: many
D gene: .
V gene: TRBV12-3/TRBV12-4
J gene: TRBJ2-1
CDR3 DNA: TGTGCCAGCAGTTTAGGTCGGAACAATGAGCAGTTCTTC
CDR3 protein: CASSLGRNNEQFF

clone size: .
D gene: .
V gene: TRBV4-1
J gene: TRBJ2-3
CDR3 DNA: TGCGCCAGCAGCCATGAGCCGCCCGGGATCCCCACAGATACGCAGTATTTT
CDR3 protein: CASSHEPPGIPTDTQYF

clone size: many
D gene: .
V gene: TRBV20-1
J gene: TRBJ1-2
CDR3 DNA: TGCAGTGCCCTACCGGGAAGTAACTATGGCTACACCTTC
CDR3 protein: CSALPGSNYGYTF

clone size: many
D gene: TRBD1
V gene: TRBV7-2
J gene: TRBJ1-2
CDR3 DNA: TGTGCCAGCGGTAAACAGGGGGCCGGTGGCTACACCTTC
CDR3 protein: CASGKQGAGGYTF

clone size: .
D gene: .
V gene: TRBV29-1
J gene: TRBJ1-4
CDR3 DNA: TGCAGCGTTGGGGGGAGTCGGTTAACTAATGAAAAACTGTTTTTT
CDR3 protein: CSVGGSRLTNEKLFF

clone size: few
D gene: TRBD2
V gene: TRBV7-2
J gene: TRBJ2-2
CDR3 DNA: TGTGCCAGCAGCCGACGGGGGGTGCGAGTCACCGGGGAGCTGTTTTTT
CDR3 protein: CASSRRGVRVTGELFF

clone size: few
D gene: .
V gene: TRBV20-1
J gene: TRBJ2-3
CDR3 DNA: TGCAGTGCTAGGGGCCGGGGCACAGATACGCAGTATTTT
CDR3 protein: CSARGRGTDTQYF

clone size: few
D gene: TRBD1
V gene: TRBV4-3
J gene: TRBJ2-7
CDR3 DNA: TGCGCCAGCAGCGCTAATCAGGGGGCTGGATACGAGCAGTACTTC
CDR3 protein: CASSANQGAGYEQYF

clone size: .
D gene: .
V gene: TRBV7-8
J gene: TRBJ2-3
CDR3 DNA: TGTGCCAGCAGCTTAGCGTGGCTAAGCACAGATACGCAGTATTTT
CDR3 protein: CASSLAWLSTDTQYF

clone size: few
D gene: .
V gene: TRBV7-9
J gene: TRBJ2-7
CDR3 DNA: TGTGCCAGCAGCTTAGCTGGCAGCATCGAGCAGTACTTC
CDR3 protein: CASSLAGSIEQYF

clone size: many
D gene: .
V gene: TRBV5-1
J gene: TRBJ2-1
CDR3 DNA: TGCGCCAGCAGCTCTGACTGGATGGTGCAGTTCTTC
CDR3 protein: CASSSDWMVQFF

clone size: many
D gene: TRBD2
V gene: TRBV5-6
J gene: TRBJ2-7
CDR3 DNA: TGTGCCAGCAGCCCGAGCGGGAACACCTACGAGCAGTACTTC
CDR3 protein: CASSPSGNTYEQYF

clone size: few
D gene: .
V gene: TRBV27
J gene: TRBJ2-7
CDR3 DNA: TGTGCCAGCAGTGGAAACGAGCTCTACGAGCAGTACTTC
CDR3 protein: CASSGNELYEQYF

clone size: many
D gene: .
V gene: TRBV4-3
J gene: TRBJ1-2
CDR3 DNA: TGCGCCAGCTCTGGGGGGCGAGGTGGCTACACCTTC
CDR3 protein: CASSGGRGGYTF

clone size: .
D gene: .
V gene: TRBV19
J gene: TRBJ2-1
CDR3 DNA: TGTGCCAGTAGTATTGGGGGAGGGCTTAGGGGGAACAATGAGCAGTTCTTC
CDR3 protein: CASSIGGGLRGNNEQFF

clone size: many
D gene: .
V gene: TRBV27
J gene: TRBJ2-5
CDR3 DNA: TGTGCCAGCAGTCCAGGGAATTCGGAGACCCAGTACTTC
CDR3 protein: CASSPGNSETQYF

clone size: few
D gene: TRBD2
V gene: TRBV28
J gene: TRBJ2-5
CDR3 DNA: TGTGCCAGCAGTTTCCTAACTAGCGGAGGAGAGACCCAGTACTTC
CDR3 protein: CASSFLTSGGETQYF

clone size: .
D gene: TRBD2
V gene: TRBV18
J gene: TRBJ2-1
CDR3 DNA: TGTGCCAGCTCACCTCTTGGCGGGAGAGACGATGAGCAGTTCTTC
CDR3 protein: CASSPLGGRDDEQFF

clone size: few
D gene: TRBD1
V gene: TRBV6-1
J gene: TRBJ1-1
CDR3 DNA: TGTGCCAGCAGACACACGACAGGGGGAGGGACTGAAGCTTTCTTT
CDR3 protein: CASRHTTGGGTEAFF

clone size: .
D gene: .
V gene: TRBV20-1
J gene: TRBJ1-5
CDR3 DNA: TGCAGTGCCCCGACAGCAGCCTACAATCAGCCCCAGCATTTT
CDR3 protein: CSAPTAAYNQPQHF

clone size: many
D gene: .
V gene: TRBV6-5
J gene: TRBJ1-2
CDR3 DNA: TGTGCCAGCAGTTACTCGGCCAGCTATAATGGCTACACCTTC
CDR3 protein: CASSYSASYNGYTF

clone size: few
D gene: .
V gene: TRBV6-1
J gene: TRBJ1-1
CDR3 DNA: TGTGCCAGCAACCCGGGGCCTCCAGGTATGACTGAAGCTTTCTTT
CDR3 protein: CASNPGPPGMTEAFF

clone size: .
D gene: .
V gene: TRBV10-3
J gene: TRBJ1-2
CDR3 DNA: TGTGCCATCAGTGAGTCCGTAGGGAACTATGGCTACACCTTC
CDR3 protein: CAISESVGNYGYTF